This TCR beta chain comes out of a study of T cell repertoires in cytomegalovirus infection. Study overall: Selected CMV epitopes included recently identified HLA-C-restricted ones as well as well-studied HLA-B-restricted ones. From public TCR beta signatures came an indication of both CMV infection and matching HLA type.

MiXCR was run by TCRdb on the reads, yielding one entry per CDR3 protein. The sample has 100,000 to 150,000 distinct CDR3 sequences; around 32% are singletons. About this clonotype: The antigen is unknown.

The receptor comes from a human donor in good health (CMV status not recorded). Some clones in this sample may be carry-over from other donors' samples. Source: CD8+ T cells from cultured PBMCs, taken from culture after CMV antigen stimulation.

In nucleotides, the CDR3 is TGTGCCAGCAGTGTACTAGCGGGGGGGCGCCCCACAGATACGCAGTATTTT. This codes for CASSVLAGGRPTDTQYF. The chain joins TRBV6-6 to TRBJ2-3; 13 nucleotides agree with TRBD2. J lost 2 bases, V lost 5 bases, and 7 bases had no gene match. The CDR3 contains 17 residues. The germline V gene has CDR1 MNHNY and CDR2 SVGAGI (reference sequence).